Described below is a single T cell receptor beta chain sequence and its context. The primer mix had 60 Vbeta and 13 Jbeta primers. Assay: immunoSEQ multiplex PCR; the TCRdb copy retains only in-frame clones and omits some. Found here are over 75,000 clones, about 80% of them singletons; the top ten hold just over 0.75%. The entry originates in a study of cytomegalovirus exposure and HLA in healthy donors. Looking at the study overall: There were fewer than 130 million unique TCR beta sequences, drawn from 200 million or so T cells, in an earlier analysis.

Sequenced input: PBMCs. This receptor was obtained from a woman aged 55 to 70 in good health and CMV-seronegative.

The CDR3 here is CASLTAGTSGSRSYEQYF. The CDR3 bases are TGCGCCAGCCTAACTGCTGGGACTAGCGGGAGTAGGAGCTACGAGCAGTACTTC. The chain joins TRBV10-2 to TRBJ2-7; the match to TRBD2 covers 14 bases. Germline V gives CDR1 WSHSY, CDR2 SAAADI. After removal of 8 bases from V and 3 bases from J, the junction contained 15 bases not matched to a gene. The CDR3 sequence is 18 residues long.